The clone carrying this TCR beta chain occurred a few times. What it binds is unknown. The sample is drawn from a study of tumor and adjacent non-tumor tissue in lung cancer. About the study: Histology: about a dozen adenocarcinoma, a couple of squamous cell carcinoma, 1 small cell lung cancer.

TCRbeta libraries were built with three rounds of nested PCR, modified from ARM-PCR. Using its own MiXCR run on the multiplex PCR reads, TCRdb lists one record per CDR3 protein. There are more than 85,000 distinct CDR3 sequences in the sample; 60% to 80% occur only once, and around 20% lies in the top ten. The template was RNA from unsorted bulk tissue. More than 3 cm separated this lung sample from the edge of the tumor. Between August and November 2014, newly diagnosed, chemotherapy-naive lung cancer patients underwent thoracic surgery in China. This CDR3 is 17 amino acids long. The V gene end was trimmed by 6 bases and the J gene end by 5 bases; junction bases not matched to a gene: 13. From germline, CDR1 is LNHDA and CDR2 SQIVND (reference sequence). Study conclusions and caveats: TCR diversity was significantly greater in tumor than normal lung tissue.

The V and J genes are TRBV19 and TRBJ1-2; 12 bases fit TRBD1. The clonotype comes from a man between 60 and 70 years old with non-small cell lung cancer. The sample consisted of distant non-tumor lung tissue. This CDR3 is CASSWVGTGGLGYGYTF. CDR3 nucleotides: TGTGCCAGTAGCTGGGTAGGGACAGGGGGCCTTGGTTATGGCTACACCTTC.